This T cell receptor beta chain was sequenced during a study of blood T cell repertoires in COVID-19. Study-level background: T cells, B-cell-depleted T cells, or PBMCs provided the cDNA or gDNA that served as material.

This CDR3 region has 15 residues. Per germline, CDR1 MDHEN and CDR2 SYDVKM. V was cut by 6 bases and J by 2 bases, with 16 bases left in between. In the authors' workflow: Reference gene primers were amplified, and this amplification served to estimate nucleated cell counts. Assay: immunoSEQ multiplex PCR; the TCRdb copy retains only in-frame clones and omits some. That table is the source of V, J and clone size, and D and trimming were worked out from the DNA. The table includes about 250,000 clones, approximately 90% detected once. Membership in each cohort depended on participant-reported clinical history. Two negative PCRs, clearance, or symptom resolution were required of recovered Cohort 3 donors.

The sequence derives from a woman in her fifties or sixties who had recovered from COVID-19. The source material was PBMCs or T cells enriched from blood (not recorded which). This chain joins TRBV28 and TRBJ1-2, with D maybe TRBD1 (5 bases). CDR3 DNA sequence: TGTGCCAGCAGCAAAGACAGAATAACGAACTATGGCTACACCTTC. Its protein is CASSKDRITNYGYTF.